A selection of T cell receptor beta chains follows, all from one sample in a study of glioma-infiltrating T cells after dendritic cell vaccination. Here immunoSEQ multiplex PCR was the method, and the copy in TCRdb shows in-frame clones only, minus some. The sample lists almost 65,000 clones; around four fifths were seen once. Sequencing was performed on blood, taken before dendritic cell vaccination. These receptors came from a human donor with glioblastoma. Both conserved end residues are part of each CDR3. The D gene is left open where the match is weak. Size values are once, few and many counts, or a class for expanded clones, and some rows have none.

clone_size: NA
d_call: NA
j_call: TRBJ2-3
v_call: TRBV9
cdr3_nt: TGTGCCAGCAGCCTCCGGGGCGGGGAGGTGAGAGATACGCAGTATTTT
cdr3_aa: CASSLRGGEVRDTQYF

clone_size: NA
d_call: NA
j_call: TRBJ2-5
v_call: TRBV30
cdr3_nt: TGTGCCTGGAGTGTACGGGCAGGGGAGACCCAGTACTTC
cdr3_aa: CAWSVRAGETQYF

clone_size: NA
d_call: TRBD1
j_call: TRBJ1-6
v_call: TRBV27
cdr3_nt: TGTGCCAGCGGTGAAAACAGGGGAAATTCACCCCTCCACTTT
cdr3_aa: CASGENRGNSPLHF

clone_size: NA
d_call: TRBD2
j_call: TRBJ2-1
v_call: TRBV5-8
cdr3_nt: TGTGCCAGCAGCTTCTCGCGGGGGGGCCGAATTTTTTGGAATGAGCAGTTCTTC
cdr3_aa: CASSFSRGGRIFWNEQFF

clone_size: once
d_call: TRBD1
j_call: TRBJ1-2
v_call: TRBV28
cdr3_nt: TGTGCCAGCAGCCGGACAGGGGGCTATGGCTACACCTTC
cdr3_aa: CASSRTGGYGYTF

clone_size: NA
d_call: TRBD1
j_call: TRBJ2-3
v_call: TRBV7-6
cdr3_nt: TGTGCCAGCAGCCCAACCCCCCTCAGGGGGACAGATACGCAGTATTTT
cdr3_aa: CASSPTPLRGTDTQYF

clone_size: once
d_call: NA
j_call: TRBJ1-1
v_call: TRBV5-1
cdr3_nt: TGCGCCAGCAGCTTGGGAGGGAACACTGAAGCTTTCTTT
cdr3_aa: CASSLGGNTEAFF

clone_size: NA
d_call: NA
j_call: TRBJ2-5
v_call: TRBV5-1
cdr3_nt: TGCGCCAGCAAACAGGGCGTTAGAGAGACCCAGTACTTC
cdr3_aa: CASKQGVRETQYF

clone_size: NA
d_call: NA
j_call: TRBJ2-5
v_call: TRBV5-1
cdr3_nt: TGCGCCAGCAGCTTTTCGGGGGGCCCACAAGAGACCCAGTACTTC
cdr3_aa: CASSFSGGPQETQYF

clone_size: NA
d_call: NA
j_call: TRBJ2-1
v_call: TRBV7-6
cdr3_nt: TGTGCCAGCAGCTTAGATGGGGGGAAGGGCGATGAGCAGTTCTTC
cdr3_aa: CASSLDGGKGDEQFF

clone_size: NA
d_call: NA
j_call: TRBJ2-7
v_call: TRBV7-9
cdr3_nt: TGTGCCAGCAGCTTAGCGGGACTCGAGCAGTACTTC
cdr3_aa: CASSLAGLEQYF

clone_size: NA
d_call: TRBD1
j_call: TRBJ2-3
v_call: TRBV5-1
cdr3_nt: TGCGCCAGCAGCTTGGAGGGGACAGGGCCAGATACGCAGTATTTT
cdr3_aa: CASSLEGTGPDTQYF

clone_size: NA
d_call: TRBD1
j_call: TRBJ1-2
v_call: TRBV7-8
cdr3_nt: TGTGCCAGCAGCCGCGCAGGGACAGGGGGTATAGCCAACTATGGCTACACCTTC
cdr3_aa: CASSRAGTGGIANYGYTF

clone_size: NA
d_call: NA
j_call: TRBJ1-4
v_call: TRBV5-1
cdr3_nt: TGCGCCAGCAGCTACGACAGTGAAAAACTGTTTTTT
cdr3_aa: CASSYDSEKLFF

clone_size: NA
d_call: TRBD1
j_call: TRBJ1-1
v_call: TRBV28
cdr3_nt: TGTGCCAGCAGACCACAGGGGAGTACTGAAGCTTTCTTT
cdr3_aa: CASRPQGSTEAFF

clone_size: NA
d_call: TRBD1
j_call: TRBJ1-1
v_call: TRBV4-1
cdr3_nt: TGCGCCAGCAGTCGTTTTCCGGGACAGGAAGCTTTCTTT
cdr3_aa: CASSRFPGQEAFF